Detailed here is one T cell receptor beta chain. This specimen comes from a study of blood T cell repertoires in COVID-19. Background on the study: Samples came from the United States, Italy and Spain, spanning acute and convalescent COVID-19. From T cells, B-cell-depleted T cells, or PBMCs came the material, which was cDNA or gDNA.

Germline V CDR1 and CDR2: SGHDT, YYEEEE. Trimming shortened V by 1 base and J by 0 bases, and 14 bases separated the two germline ends. The CDR3 totals 17 residues. In the authors' methods: Reference gene primer amplification in the assay estimated nucleated cell counts. This table comes from immunoSEQ multiplex PCR, and its TCRdb copy is limited to in-frame clones, with some not included. V, J and clone size derive from that table, while D and trimming were established from the DNA sequence. The data show hundreds of thousands of clones, with about nine tenths seen just once and more than 0.25% held by the top ten.

The receptor's source is a woman aged 18 to 35 with acute or convalescent COVID-19. The sequenced material came from peripheral blood. The rearrangement links TRBV5-6 to TRBJ1-5, with a tentative D call TRBD1 (6 bases). The DNA for the CDR3 is TGTGCCAGCAGCTTGTTTACAGGGCGTTATAGCAATCAGCCCCAGCATTTT. Encoded protein: CASSLFTGRYSNQPQHF. Together with reference TRBV5-6 and TRBJ1-5, the CDR3 gives the full variable domain: DAGVTQSPTHLIKTRGQQVTLRCSPKSGHDTVSWYQQALGQGPQFIFQYYEEEERQRGNFPDRFSGHQFPNYSSELNVNALLLGDSALYLCASSLFTGRYSNQPQHFGDGTRLSIL.